This T cell receptor beta chain was found in a study of cytomegalovirus exposure and HLA in healthy donors. Regarding this clone: Antigen specificity is unknown.

Overall study findings and caveats: It was in a later analysis that TCR association rates were seen to vary by HLA locus, highest for DRB1 and lowest for HLA-C. The study recorded some 160 TCR beta chains that were cytomegalovirus-associated. For TCR beta chains, V- and J-gene trimming was later linked to a missense DCLRE1C variant.

V dropped 3 bases and J dropped 5; count of bases not matched to a gene: 10. Germline CDR1 reads SGDLS; CDR2 reads YYNGEE. This CDR3 is built from 16 residues. Primers for the PCR totalled 60 Vbeta and 13 Jbeta. Method: immunoSEQ multiplex PCR; TCRdb's copy keeps in-frame clones and lacks some. This table holds around 100,000 clones, around 74% found once. Sequenced material: PBMCs. This sequence was found in a man under 40 in good health and CMV-seropositive. The V and J genes are TRBV9 and TRBJ2-5, with 10 bases identical to TRBD2. DNA for the CDR3: TGTGCCAGCAGCGGTAGCGGGGGGTCCGGAAGGGAGACCCAGTACTTC. This gives the protein CASSGSGGSGRETQYF.